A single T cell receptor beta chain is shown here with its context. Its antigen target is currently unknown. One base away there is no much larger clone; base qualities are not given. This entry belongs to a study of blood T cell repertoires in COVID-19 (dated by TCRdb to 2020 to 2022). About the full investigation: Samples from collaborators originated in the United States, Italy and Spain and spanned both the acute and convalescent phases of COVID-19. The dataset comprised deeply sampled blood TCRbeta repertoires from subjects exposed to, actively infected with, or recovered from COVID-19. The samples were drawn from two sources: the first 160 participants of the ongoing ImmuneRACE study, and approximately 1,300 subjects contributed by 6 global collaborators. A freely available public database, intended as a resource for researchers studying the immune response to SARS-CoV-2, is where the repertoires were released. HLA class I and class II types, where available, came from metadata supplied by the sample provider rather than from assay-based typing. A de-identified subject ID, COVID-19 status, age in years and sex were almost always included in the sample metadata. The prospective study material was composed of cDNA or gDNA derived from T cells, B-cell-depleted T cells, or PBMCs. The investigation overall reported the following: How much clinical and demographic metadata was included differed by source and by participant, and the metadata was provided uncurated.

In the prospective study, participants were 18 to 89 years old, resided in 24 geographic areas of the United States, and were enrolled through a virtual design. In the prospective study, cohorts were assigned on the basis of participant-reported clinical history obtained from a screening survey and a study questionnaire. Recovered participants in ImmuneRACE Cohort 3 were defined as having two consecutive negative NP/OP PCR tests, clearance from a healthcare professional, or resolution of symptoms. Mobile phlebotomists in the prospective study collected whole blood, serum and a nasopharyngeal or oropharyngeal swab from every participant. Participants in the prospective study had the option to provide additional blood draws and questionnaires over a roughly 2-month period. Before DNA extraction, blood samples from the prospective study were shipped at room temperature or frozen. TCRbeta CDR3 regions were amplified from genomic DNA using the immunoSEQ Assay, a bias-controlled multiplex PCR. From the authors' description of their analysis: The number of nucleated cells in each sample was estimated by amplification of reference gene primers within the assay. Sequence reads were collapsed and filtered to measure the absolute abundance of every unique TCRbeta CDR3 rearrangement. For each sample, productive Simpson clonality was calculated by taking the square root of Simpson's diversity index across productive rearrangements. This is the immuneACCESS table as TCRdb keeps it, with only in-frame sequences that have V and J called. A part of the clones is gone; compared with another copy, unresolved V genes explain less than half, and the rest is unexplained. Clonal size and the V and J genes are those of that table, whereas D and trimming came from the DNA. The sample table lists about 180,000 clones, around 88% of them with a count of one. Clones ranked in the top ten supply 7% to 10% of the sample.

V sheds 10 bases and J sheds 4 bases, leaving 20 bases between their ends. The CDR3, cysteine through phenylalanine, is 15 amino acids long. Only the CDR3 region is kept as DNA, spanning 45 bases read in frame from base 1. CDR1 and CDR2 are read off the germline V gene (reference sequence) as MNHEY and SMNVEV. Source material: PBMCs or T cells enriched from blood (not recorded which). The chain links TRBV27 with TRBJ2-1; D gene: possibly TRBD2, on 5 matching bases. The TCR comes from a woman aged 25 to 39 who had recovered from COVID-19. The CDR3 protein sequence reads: CAIRGSGRYYNEQFF. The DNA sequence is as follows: TGTGCCATCCGCGGGTCGGGTCGATATTACAATGAGCAGTTCTTC.